This TCR beta chain was identified in a study of shared clonotypes between healthy human individuals (dated by TCRdb to 2020 to 2022). Looking at the study overall: A few men and a couple of women, aged 18 to 49 years, made up the cohort. For each donor, three plates each were used for CD4 naive and CD4 memory, two plates were used for CD8 naive, and one plate was used for CD8 memory. Libraries were prepared and TCR repertoires were sequenced by different laboratories using diverse techniques, in order to increase sequencing depth and limit assay-specific biases. Between about 0.8 and 9 billion PBMCs per donor were obtained by leukapheresis. To estimate repertoire size and how much clonotype sharing occurs between individuals, the study deeply sequenced the blood TCR repertoires of several healthy adults. Overall study results and their limits: Sampling was restricted to blood, and TCR repertoires in tissues likely differ from the TCR repertoires found in blood. Clonotypes shared by all four sorted-subset donors showed higher generation probabilities than non-shared clonotypes. Pairwise subsampling led to the expectation that sequencing depth would affect the degree of clonotype sharing among donors. Naive subsets generally had larger estimated clonotype richness than memory subsets did. Across a few donors, about 5% of naive CD4, approximately 3.5% of naive CD8, roughly 2.3% of memory CD4, and approximately 0.4% of memory CD8 clonotypes were shared. Incomplete sequencing was indicated by rarefaction of sorted-subset datasets, despite the large sequencing depth. Because the study included a small number of donors, the genetic and exposure-history diversity represented was limited.

Germline trimming amounts to 7 bases on V and 10 bases on J, with 10 as the count of junction bases outside the gene matches. The CDR3 covers 13 residues, taking in both the cysteine and the phenylalanine. The CDR3 DNA has 39 bases and is translated from base 1. Per the germline V gene (reference sequence), GTSNPN is the CDR1 and SVGIG is the CDR2. This clone has just one count. Which antigen it targets is not known. No per-base quality is available; no much larger clone lies one base away. Using the deep immunoSEQ assay, multiplex PCR amplified TCR CDR3 regions from genomic DNA. Genomic DNA extracted from each cell subset was distributed evenly over all wells of several immunoSEQ 96-well plates, and each plate served as one replicate. For sorted subsets, around 0.2 ug genomic DNA, equal to 30,000 or so T cell genomes, was loaded into each replicate PCR. Purified libraries were measured with a Qubit 3.0 fluorometer, size-checked on a Bioanalyzer 2100, and measured again with the KAPA Library Quantification kit. Every immunoSEQ 96-well plate was sequenced on a dedicated single-read 150-cycle Illumina NextSeq 550 flow cell. The study's processing was this. The immunoSEQ output contained only junctional sequences without quality scores, so filtering could not match that applied to full-length reads. To assign V/J genes and CDR3, sequences were annotated using PyIR, a Python wrapper for IgBLAST v1.9, with IMGT germline references. Reads were filtered out if the reads had weak V/J assignments (E-value above 1e-6), no CDR3, stop codons, out-of-frame junctions, or ambiguous translated residues. V3J clonotypes were defined as sequences sharing the same inferred V gene, J gene, and CDR3 amino acid sequence. Percentage overlap between repertoires was calculated by dividing the number of shared unique clonotypes by the size of the smaller repertoire. Repertoire richness was assessed with RTK rarefaction, the Chao1 estimator, and Recon v2.1 estimates of unobserved clonotypes. OLGA was used to compute generation probabilities for all TCRbeta clonotypes that the gDNA method yielded from four donors. As stored in TCRdb, this immuneACCESS dataset retains in-frame rearrangements with V and J assigned. A fraction of the clones does not appear; measured against another copy, unresolved V genes explain less than half of the discrepancy, and the remainder lacks a known reason. V and J calls plus clone size are reproduced from that table; the DNA served to infer D and trimming. The sample table lists millions of clones, 85% to 95% of them with a count of one. The leading ten clones occupy about 0.37% of the sample.

Donors were healthy HIV-negative adults with no recently reported acute infections or vaccinations. All donors were Caucasian adults living in Nashville, Tennessee, USA. Magnetic negative selection was used to enrich CD4+ T cells, after which naive cells were positively selected on CD45RA and the negative fraction became the memory subset. Blood was collected by leukapheresis, and PBMCs were isolated by Ficoll-Histopaque density gradient centrifugation and then cryopreserved in liquid nitrogen vapor phase. Analytical flow cytometry was used to check the purity and quantity of every magnetically sorted T cell population. Each sorted fraction had its genomic DNA isolated and then quantified by UV absorbance on a Nanodrop 2000c.

The TCR was taken from a man between 18 and 29 years old in good health. Some clones in this sample may be carry-over from other donors' samples. The rearrangement joined TRBV30 to TRBJ2-1, with TRBD2 matching 10 junction bases. The sample comprised naive CD4+ T cells from PBMCs. The cell subset or site label, read with the paper, signifies: CD45RA+ positively selected. The CDR3 reads as follows: CASEREGQYEQFF. The nucleotides read TGTGCCTCTGAGCGGGAGGGCCAGTACGAGCAGTTCTTC.